The 3 T cell receptor beta chains below were found in one sample sequenced in a study of T cell repertoires in cytomegalovirus infection. One entry per CDR3 protein results from TCRdb running MiXCR on the reads. The table lists around 800,000 distinct CDR3 sequences, about 33% of them singletons. What these receptors recognize is not known. Sample: cultured CD8+ T cells from PBMCs, taken from culture after CMV antigen stimulation. The receptors derive from a human donor in good health (CMV status not recorded). Some clones in this sample may be carry-over from other donors' samples.

This clonotype was detected only a few times. This sequence joins TRBV10-3 and TRBJ1-1, with D uncertain. This CDR3 spans 14 amino acids. Germline loops: CDR1 ENHRY, CDR2 SYGVKD. The V and J ends lost 5 bases and 1 base respectively, with 11 bases between them. CDR3 region: CAISLTAGNTEAFF. The CDR3 DNA follows: TGTGCCATCAGTTTAACCGCCGGGAACACTGAAGCTTTCTTT.

This clonotype has more than one count but fewer than ten. The V and J genes are TRBV27 and TRBJ2-2; D remains unclear. From germline, CDR1 is MNHEY and CDR2 SMNVEV (reference sequence). The length of the CDR3 is 14 residues. Trimming cost V 1 base and J 6 bases, with 9 bases left between them. CDR3 residues: CASSLWTTAGELFF. DNA of the CDR3: TGTGCCAGCAGTTTATGGACCACAGCCGGGGAGCTGTTTTTT.

This clonotype has at least ten counts. The chain is built from TRBV12-3 or TRBV12-4 and TRBJ2-1, with D possibly matching TRBD1 (5 bases). The length of the CDR3 is 11 residues. V was pared by 11 bases and J by 7 bases, with 12 bases between. CDR3 sequence (DNA): TGTGCCGTCCAGACAGTAAATGAGCAGTTCTTC. Protein sequence: CAVQTVNEQFF.